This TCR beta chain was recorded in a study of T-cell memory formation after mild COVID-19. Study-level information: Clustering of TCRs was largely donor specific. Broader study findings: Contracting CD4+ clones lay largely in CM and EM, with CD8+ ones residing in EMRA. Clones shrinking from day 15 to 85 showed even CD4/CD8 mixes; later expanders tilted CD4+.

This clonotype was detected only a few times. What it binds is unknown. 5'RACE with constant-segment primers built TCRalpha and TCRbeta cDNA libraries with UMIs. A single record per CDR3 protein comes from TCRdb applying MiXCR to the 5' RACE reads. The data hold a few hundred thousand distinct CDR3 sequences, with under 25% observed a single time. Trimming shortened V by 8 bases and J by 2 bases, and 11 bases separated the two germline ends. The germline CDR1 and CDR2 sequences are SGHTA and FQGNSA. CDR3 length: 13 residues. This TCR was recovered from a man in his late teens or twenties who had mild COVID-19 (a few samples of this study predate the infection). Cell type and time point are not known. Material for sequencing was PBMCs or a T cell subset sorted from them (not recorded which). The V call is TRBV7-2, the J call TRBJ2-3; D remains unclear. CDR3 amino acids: CASGSPITDTQYF. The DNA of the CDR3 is TGTGCCAGCGGATCCCCGATCACAGATACGCAGTATTTT. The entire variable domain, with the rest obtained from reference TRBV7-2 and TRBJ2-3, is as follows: GAGVSQSPSNKVTEKGKDVELRCDPISGHTALYWYRQSLGQGLEFLIYFQGNSAPDKSGLPSDRFSAERTGGSVSTLTIQRTQQEDSAVYLCASGSPITDTQYFGPGTRLTVL.